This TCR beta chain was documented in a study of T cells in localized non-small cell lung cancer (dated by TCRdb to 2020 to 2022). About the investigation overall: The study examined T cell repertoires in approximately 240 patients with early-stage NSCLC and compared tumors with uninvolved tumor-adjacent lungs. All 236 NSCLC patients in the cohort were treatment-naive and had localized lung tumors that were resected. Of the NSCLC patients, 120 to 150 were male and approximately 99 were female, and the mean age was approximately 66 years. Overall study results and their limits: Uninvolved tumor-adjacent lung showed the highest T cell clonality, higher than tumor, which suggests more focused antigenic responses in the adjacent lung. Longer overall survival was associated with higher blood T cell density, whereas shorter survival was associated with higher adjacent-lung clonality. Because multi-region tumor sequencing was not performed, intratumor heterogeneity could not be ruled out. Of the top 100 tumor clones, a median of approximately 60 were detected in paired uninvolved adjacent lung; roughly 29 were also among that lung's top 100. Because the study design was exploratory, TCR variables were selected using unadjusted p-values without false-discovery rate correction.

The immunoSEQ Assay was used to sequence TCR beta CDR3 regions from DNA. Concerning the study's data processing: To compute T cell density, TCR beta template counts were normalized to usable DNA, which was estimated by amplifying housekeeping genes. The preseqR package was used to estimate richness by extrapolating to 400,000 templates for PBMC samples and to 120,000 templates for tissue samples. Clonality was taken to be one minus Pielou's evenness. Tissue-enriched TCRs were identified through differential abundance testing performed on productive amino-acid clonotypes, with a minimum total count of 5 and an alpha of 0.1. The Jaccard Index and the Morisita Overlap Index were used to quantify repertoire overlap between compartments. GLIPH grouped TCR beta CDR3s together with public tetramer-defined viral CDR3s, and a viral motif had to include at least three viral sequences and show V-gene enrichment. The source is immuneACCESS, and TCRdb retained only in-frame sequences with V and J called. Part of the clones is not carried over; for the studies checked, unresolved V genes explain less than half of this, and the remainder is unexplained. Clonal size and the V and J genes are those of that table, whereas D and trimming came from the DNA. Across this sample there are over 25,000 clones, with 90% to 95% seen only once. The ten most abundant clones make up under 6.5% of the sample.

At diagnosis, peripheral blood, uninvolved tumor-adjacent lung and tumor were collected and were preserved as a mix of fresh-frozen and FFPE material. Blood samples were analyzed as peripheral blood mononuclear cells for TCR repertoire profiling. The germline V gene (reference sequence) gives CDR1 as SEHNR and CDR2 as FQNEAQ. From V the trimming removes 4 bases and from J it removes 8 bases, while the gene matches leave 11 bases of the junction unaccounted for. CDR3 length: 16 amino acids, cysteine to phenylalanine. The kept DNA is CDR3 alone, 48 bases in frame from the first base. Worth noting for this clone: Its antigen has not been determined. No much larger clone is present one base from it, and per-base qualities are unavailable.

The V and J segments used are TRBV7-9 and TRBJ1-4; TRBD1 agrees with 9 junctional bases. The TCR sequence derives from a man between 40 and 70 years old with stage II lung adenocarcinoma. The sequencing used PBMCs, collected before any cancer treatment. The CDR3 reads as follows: CASSSTLQGAEEKLFF. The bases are TGTGCCAGCAGCTCGACCTTACAGGGGGCCGAGGAAAAACTGTTTTTT. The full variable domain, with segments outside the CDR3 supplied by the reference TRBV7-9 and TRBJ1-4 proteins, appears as DTGVSQNPRHKITKRGQNVTFRCDPISEHNRLYWYRQTLGQGPEFLTYFQNEAQLEKSRLLSDRFSAERPKGSFSTLEIQRTEQGDSAMYLCASSSTLQGAEEKLFFGSGTQLSVL.